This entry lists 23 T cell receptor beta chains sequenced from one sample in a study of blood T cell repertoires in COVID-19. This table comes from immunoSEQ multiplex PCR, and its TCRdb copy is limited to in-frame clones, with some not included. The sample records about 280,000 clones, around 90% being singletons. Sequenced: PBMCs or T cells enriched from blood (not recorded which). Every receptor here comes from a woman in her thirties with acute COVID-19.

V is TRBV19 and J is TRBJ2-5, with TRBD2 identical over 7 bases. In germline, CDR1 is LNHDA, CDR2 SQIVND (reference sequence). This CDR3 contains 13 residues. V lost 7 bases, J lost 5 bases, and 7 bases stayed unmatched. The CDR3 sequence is CASTPAGTETQYF. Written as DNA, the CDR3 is TGTGCCAGTACCCCAGCGGGAACGGAGACCCAGTACTTC.

CDR3 DNA sequence: TGCAGCGTTGCTCGGCGGGGGGACAACTATGGCTACACCTTC. Its translation is CSVARRGDNYGYTF. This chain uses TRBV29-1 with TRBJ1-2; D may be TRBD1 (5 bases). Trimming took 4 bases from V and 2 from J, leaving 14 bases between them. Germline-derived CDR1 and CDR2 are SQVTM and ANQGSEA. The CDR3 is 14 residues long.

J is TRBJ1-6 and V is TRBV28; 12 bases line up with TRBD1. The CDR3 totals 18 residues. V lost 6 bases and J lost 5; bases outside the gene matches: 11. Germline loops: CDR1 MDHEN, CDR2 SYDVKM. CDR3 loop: CASRSPGTGGPDNSPLHF. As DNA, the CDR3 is TGTGCCAGCAGATCGCCCGGGACAGGGGGCCCCGATAATTCACCCCTCCACTTT.

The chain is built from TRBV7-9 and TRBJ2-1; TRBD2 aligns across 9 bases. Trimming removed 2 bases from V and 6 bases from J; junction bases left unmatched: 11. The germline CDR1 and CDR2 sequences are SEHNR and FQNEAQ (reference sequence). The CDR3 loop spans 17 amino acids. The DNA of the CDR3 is TGTGCCAGCAGCTTATTGAGGACTAGCGATGGGCTCAATGAGCAGTTCTTC. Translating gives CASSLLRTSDGLNEQFF.

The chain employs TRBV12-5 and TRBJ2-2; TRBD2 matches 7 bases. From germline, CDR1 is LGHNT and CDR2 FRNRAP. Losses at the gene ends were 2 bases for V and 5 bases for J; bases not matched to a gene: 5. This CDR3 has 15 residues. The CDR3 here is CASGLFPGGTGELFF. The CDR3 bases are TGTGCTAGTGGTTTGTTTCCCGGGGGGACCGGGGAGCTGTTTTTT.

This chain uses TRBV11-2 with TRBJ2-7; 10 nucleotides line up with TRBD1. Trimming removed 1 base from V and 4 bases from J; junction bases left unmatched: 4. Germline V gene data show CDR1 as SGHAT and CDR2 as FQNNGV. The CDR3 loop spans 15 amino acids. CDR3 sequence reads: CASSLGGQGLYEQYF. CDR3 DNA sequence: TGTGCCAGCAGCTTAGGGGGACAGGGGCTATACGAGCAGTACTTC.

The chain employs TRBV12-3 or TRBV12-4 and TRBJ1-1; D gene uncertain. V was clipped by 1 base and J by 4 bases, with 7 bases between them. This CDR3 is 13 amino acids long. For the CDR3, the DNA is TGTGCCAGCAGTTTAGAAGGCGGCACTGAAGCTTTCTTT. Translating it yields CASSLEGGTEAFF.

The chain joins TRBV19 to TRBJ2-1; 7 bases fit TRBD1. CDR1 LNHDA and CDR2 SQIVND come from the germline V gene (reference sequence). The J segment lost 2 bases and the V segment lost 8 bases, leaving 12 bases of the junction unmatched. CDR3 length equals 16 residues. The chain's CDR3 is CASGVQGKPTYNEQFF. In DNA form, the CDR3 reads TGTGCCAGTGGGGTACAGGGGAAACCAACCTACAATGAGCAGTTCTTC.

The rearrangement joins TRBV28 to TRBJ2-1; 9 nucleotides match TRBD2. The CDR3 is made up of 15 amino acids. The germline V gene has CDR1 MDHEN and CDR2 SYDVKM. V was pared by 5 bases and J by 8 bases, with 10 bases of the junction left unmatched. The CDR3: CASSHSGSFDYEQFF. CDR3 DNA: TGTGCCAGCAGTCATAGCGGGAGTTTCGATTATGAGCAGTTCTTC.

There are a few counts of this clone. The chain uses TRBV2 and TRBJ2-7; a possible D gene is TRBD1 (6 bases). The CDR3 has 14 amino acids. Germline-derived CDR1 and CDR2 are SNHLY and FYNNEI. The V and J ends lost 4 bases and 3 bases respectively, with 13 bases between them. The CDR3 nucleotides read TGTGCCAGCAGTGGGGGGCACAGGAGCTACGAGCAGTACTTC. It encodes CASSGGHRSYEQYF.

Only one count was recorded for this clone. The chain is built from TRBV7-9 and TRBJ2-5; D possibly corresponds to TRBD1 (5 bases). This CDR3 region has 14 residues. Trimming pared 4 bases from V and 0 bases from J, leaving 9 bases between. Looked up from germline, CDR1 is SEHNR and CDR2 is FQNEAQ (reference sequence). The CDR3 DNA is TGTGCCAGCAGCTACGACAGTTACCAAGAGACCCAGTACTTC. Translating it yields CASSYDSYQETQYF.

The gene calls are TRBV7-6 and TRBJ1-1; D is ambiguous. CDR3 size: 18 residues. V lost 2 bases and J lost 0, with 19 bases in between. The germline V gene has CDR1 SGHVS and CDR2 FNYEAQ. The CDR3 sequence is CASSLNPTGEALNTEAFF. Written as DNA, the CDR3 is TGTGCCAGCAGCTTAAACCCAACCGGGGAGGCGTTGAACACTGAAGCTTTCTTT.

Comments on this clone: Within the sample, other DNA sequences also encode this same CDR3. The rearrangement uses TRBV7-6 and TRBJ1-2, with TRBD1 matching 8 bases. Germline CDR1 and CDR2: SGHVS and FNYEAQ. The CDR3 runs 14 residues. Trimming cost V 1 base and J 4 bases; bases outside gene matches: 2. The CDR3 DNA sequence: TGTGCCAGCAGCTTAGATGACAGGGGCTATGGCTACACCTTC. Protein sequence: CASSLDDRGYGYTF.

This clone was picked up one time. CDR3 nucleotides: TGTGCCAGCAGTTTAGCAGCGGGAGGGCCGGGGAATGAGCAGTTCTTC. Translation: CASSLAAGGPGNEQFF. The chain employs TRBV28 and TRBJ2-1, with 10 bases that match TRBD2. The CDR3 consists of 16 residues. Germline CDR1 reads MDHEN; CDR2 reads SYDVKM. The V segment lost 2 bases and the J segment 7 bases; nucleotides outside the gene matches: 8. Combining the CDR3 with reference TRBV28 and TRBJ2-1 gives the whole variable domain DVKVTQSSRYLVKRTGEKVFLECVQDMDHENMFWYRQDPGLGLRLIYFSYDVKMKEKGDIPEGYSVSREKKERFSLILESASTNQTSMYLCASSLAAGGPGNEQFFGPGTRLTVL.

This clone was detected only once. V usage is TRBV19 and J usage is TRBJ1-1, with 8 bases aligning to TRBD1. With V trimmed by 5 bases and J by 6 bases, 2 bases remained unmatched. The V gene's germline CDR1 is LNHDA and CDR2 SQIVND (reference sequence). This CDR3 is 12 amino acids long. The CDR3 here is CASSDRGAEAFF. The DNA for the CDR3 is TGTGCCAGTAGTGACAGGGGAGCTGAAGCTTTCTTT.

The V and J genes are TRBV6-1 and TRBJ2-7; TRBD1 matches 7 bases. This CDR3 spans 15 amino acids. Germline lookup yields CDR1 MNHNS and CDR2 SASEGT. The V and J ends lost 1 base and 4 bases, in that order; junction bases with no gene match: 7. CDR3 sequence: CASSEGSGQVYEQYF. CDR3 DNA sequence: TGTGCCAGCAGTGAAGGGTCCGGACAGGTGTACGAGCAGTACTTC.

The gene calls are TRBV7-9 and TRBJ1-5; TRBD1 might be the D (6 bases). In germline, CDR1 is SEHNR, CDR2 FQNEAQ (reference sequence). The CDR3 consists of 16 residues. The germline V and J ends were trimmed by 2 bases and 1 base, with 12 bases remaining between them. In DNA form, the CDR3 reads TGTGCCAGCAGCTTATCGGGGGGCAGGAGCAATCAGCCCCAGCATTTT. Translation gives CASSLSGGRSNQPQHF.

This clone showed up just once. The CDR3 sequence is CASSPNAVQGAGGANVLTF. In DNA form, the CDR3 reads TGTGCCAGCAGCCCGAATGCTGTACAGGGGGCAGGTGGGGCCAACGTCCTGACTTTC. This chain joins TRBV7-3 and TRBJ2-6, with 9 bases aligning to TRBD1. The junction had 14 bases not matched to a gene; V was cut back by 5 bases and J by 3 bases. This CDR3 is built from 19 residues. Germline CDR1 SGHTA, CDR2 FQGTGA.

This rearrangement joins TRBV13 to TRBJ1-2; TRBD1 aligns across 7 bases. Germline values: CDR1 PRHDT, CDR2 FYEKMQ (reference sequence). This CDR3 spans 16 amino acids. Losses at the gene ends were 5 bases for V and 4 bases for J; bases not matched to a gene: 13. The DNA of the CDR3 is TGTGCCAGCAGCGCCCCCTACAGGGGACCTGGCTATGGCTACACCTTC. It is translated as CASSAPYRGPGYGYTF. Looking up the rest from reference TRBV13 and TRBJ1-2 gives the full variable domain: AAGVIQSPRHLIKEKRETATLKCYPIPRHDTVYWYQQGPGQDPQFLISFYEKMQSDKGSIPDRFSAQQFSDYHSELNMSSLELGDSALYFCASSAPYRGPGYGYTFGSGTRLTVV.

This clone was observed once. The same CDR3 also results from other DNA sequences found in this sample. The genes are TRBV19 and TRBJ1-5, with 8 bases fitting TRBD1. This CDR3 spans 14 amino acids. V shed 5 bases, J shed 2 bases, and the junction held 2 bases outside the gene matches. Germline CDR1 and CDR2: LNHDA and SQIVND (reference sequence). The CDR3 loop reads CASSPGGGNQPQHF. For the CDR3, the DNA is TGTGCCAGTAGTCCAGGGGGCGGCAATCAGCCCCAGCATTTT.

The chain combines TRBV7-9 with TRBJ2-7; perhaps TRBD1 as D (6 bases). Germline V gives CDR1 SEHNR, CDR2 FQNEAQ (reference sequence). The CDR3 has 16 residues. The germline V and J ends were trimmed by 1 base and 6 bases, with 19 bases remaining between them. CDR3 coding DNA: TGTGCCAGCAGCTTAGACGGGCCAGGGGAGAATTTCGAGCAGTACTTC. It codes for CASSLDGPGENFEQYF.

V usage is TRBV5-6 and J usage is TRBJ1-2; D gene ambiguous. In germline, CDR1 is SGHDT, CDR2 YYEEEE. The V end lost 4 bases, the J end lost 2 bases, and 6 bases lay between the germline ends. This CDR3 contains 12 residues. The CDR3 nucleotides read TGTGCCAGCAGCGCCAGAAACTATGGCTACACCTTC. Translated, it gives CASSARNYGYTF.

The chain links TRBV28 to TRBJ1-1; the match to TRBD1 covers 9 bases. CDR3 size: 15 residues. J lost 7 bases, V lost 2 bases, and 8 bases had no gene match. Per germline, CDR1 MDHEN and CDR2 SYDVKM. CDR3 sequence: CASSLMGTGYLEAFF. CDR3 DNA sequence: TGTGCCAGCAGTTTAATGGGGACAGGGTATCTTGAAGCTTTCTTT.